The 30 T cell receptor beta chains listed next were all sequenced from one sample in a study of blood T cell repertoires in COVID-19. Some clones are missing from TCRdb's copy, which holds only in-frame ones; the method was immunoSEQ multiplex PCR. The profile shows 150,000 or so clones, approximately 88% of them singletons. Sample: PBMCs or T cells enriched from blood (not recorded which). These receptor sequences come from a woman in her fifties or sixties who had recovered from COVID-19.

This chain joins TRBV7-8 and TRBJ1-5; possibly TRBD1 for D (5 bases). This CDR3 has 16 amino acids. The V gene's germline CDR1 is SGHVS and CDR2 FQNEAQ. The V and J ends lost 1 base and 6 bases respectively, with 16 bases between them. CDR3 region: CASSLVARVGSQPQHF. Written as DNA, the CDR3 is TGTGCCAGCAGCTTAGTCGCCAGGGTGGGAAGTCAGCCCCAGCATTTT.

The CDR3 here is CASSETGGEMSSPLHF. The CDR3 DNA reads as TGTGCCAGCAGTGAAACAGGGGGAGAGATGAGTTCACCCCTCCACTTT. The chain is built from TRBV2 and TRBJ1-6, with 8 bases identical to TRBD1. Germline loops: CDR1 SNHLY, CDR2 FYNNEI. Unmatched junction bases numbered 9, after V lost 2 bases and J lost 9 bases. The CDR3 runs 16 residues.

This chain connects TRBV25-1 to TRBJ1-4; a weak D match, TRBD1 (5 bases). V shed 5 bases and J shed 7 bases, with 14 bases lying between them. Germline V gene lookup returns CDR1 MGHDK and CDR2 SYGVNS. This CDR3 is built from 14 residues. The CDR3 nucleotides are TGTGCCAGCAGTCTCGCGGGGGATGGTGAAAAACTGTTTTTT. This codes for CASSLAGDGEKLFF.

The chain joins TRBV30 to TRBJ2-5; possibly TRBD2 for D (5 bases). The V end lost 0 bases, the J end lost 7 bases, and 6 bases lay between the germline ends. Germline-derived CDR1 and CDR2 are GTSNPN and SVGIG (reference sequence). The CDR3 spans 11 residues. CDR3 residues: CAWSVGVTQYF. DNA for the CDR3: TGTGCCTGGAGTGTCGGGGTGACCCAGTACTTC.

The chain employs TRBV7-9 and TRBJ2-1, with TRBD2 matching 7 bases. The germline V gene has CDR1 SEHNR and CDR2 FQNEAQ (reference sequence). V trimming: 5 bases; J trimming: 4 bases; junction bases outside the gene matches: 8. This CDR3 has 15 residues. The CDR3 loop reads CASSGAGFLYNEQFF. CDR3 nucleotide sequence: TGTGCCAGCAGCGGAGCGGGATTTCTATACAATGAGCAGTTCTTC. Filled out from reference TRBV7-9 and TRBJ2-1, the complete variable domain reads DTGVSQNPRHKITKRGQNVTFRCDPISEHNRLYWYRQTLGQGPEFLTYFQNEAQLEKSRLLSDRFSAERPKGSFSTLEIQRTEQGDSAMYLCASSGAGFLYNEQFFGPGTRLTVL.

This clone was seen only once. The chain employs TRBV15 and TRBJ2-1; TRBD2 matches 7 bases. CDR3 length: 17 amino acids. CDR1 and CDR2 (germline): LNHNV, YYDKDF (reference sequence). The V and J ends lost 1 base and 4 bases, in that order; junction bases with no gene match: 10. For the CDR3, the DNA is TGTGCCACCAGCAGAGGAAGCAGTCTAGCGGCATACAATGAGCAGTTCTTC. It is translated as CATSRGSSLAAYNEQFF.

Written as DNA, the CDR3 is TGTGCCAGCACCGCATGGGGGGGCGGGGAGCTGTTTTTT. It encodes CASTAWGGGELFF. This rearrangement joins TRBV3-1 (or the pseudogene TRBV3-2) to TRBJ2-2; 7 bases agree with TRBD2. The CDR3 covers 13 residues. Trimming removed 7 bases from V and 7 bases from J; junction bases left unmatched: 6. Germline V lookup: CDR1 LGHDT, CDR2 YNNKEL (reference sequence).

This chain joins TRBV19 and TRBJ2-5, with a possible D match to TRBD1 (6 bases). The ends were cut back, 6 bases at V and 5 bases at J, with 13 bases in the middle. CDR3 length: 13 amino acids. Germline V gives CDR1 LNHDA, CDR2 SQIVND (reference sequence). The CDR3 DNA reads TGTGCCAGTAGCCGGACAGCGCAGGAGACCCAGTACTTC. Its protein product is CASSRTAQETQYF.

The chain is built from TRBV6-5 and TRBJ1-5; D possibly corresponds to TRBD1 (5 bases). The CDR3 is 14 residues long. V was cut by 5 bases and J by 4 bases, with 12 bases left in between. Germline V CDR1 and CDR2: MNHEY, SVGAGI. The CDR3 sequence: CASSPTVGNQPQHF. The CDR3 DNA is TGTGCCAGCAGTCCGACAGTTGGGAATCAGCCCCAGCATTTT.

This chain uses TRBV19 with TRBJ2-3; tentatively, D is TRBD1 (5 bases). The CDR3 has 15 residues. Per the germline V gene, CDR1 is LNHDA and CDR2 is SQIVND (reference sequence). V was pared by 3 bases and J by 6 bases, with 16 bases between. The CDR3 is CASSMFATGPDTQYF. The CDR3, as DNA: TGTGCCAGTAGTATGTTCGCCACAGGCCCTGATACGCAGTATTTT.

A few counts support this clone. The chain has TRBV5-6 and TRBJ2-5, with unresolved D. Trimming removed 6 bases at V and 1 base at J, with 10 bases between. CDR3 length: 13 amino acids. Per germline, CDR1 SGHDT and CDR2 YYEEEE. CDR3 sequence reads: CASTVQIQETQYF. In DNA form, the CDR3 reads TGTGCCAGCACTGTACAGATCCAAGAGACCCAGTACTTC.

The chain employs TRBV13 and TRBJ2-7; tentative D call: TRBD2 (5 bases). Germline-derived CDR1 and CDR2 are PRHDT and FYEKMQ (reference sequence). Trimming cost V 4 bases and J 7 bases, with 11 bases left between them. This CDR3 has 12 residues. The CDR3 sequence is CASSSGRREQYF. CDR3 DNA sequence: TGTGCCAGCAGCTCGGGAAGACGGGAGCAGTACTTC.

J is TRBJ2-2 and V is TRBV10-3, with D possibly being TRBD2 (7 bases). Trimming stripped 11 bases from V and 2 bases from J, with 18 bases between. The CDR3 loop spans 15 amino acids. The germline gives CDR1 ENHRY, CDR2 SYGVKD. CDR3: CAANRGGGNTGELFF. CDR3 nucleotide sequence: TGTGCCGCGAACAGAGGGGGGGGAAACACCGGGGAGCTGTTTTTT.

V is TRBV7-9 and J is TRBJ1-1; D may be TRBD1 (5 bases). Trimming took off 5 bases at V and 0 bases at J, with 13 bases between the two ends. CDR3 size: 15 residues. Germline V gene data show CDR1 as SEHNR and CDR2 as FQNEAQ (reference sequence). The CDR3 coding sequence is TGTGCCAGCAGCCCACTGACAGACATGAACACTGAAGCTTTCTTT. Protein product: CASSPLTDMNTEAFF. The whole variable domain, remainder taken from reference TRBV7-9 and TRBJ1-1, is DTGVSQNPRHKITKRGQNVTFRCDPISEHNRLYWYRQTLGQGPEFLTYFQNEAQLEKSRLLSDRFSAERPKGSFSTLEIQRTEQGDSAMYLCASSPLTDMNTEAFFGQGTRLTVV.

The rearrangement uses TRBV2 and TRBJ2-7; 9 bases agree with TRBD1. This CDR3 contains 15 residues. CDR1 and CDR2 (germline): SNHLY, FYNNEI. V gave up 6 bases and J gave up 3 bases; unmatched junction bases: 9. This chain's CDR3 is CASSDRGTSDYEQYF. For the CDR3, the DNA is TGTGCCAGCAGCGACAGGGGGACAAGTGACTACGAGCAGTACTTC.

The genes are TRBV10-3 and TRBJ2-7; 8 nucleotides line up with TRBD2. Germline V gene lookup returns CDR1 ENHRY and CDR2 SYGVKD. Trimming removed 0 bases from V and 3 bases from J; junction bases left unmatched: 7. CDR3 size: 16 residues. The CDR3 spells CAISESPTGLDYEQYF. CDR3 sequence (DNA): TGTGCCATCAGTGAGTCACCAACGGGACTAGACTACGAGCAGTACTTC.

The rearrangement links TRBV29-1 to TRBJ1-5, with D possibly being TRBD1 (5 bases). Trimming shortened V by 6 bases and J by 1 base, and 16 bases separated the two germline ends. Germline V gives CDR1 SQVTM, CDR2 ANQGSEA. The CDR3 sequence is 15 residues long. CDR3 DNA sequence: TGCAGCGTCCTCTTTGGGGGGTCGAGCAATCAGCCCCAGCATTTT. This codes for CSVLFGGSSNQPQHF.

The chain links TRBV25-1 to TRBJ1-1; D gene ambiguous. CDR1 and CDR2 from the germline V gene are MGHDK and SYGVNS. Trimming removed 4 bases from V and 2 bases from J, with 8 bases in between. The CDR3 extends over 13 amino acids. As DNA, the CDR3 is TGTGCCAGCAGTGTCCAGGAAAACACTGAAGCTTTCTTT. This sequence encodes CASSVQENTEAFF.

This chain uses TRBV4-1 with TRBJ2-7; a possible D gene is TRBD2 (6 bases). Germline CDR1 and CDR2: MGHRA and YSYEKL. V was cut by 0 bases and J by 4 bases, with 19 bases left in between. This CDR3 has 17 residues. The chain's CDR3 is CASSQEVRGGTSYEQYF. The DNA of the CDR3 is TGCGCCAGCAGCCAAGAAGTGAGGGGAGGAACTTCATACGAGCAGTACTTC.

The rearrangement links TRBV4-1 to TRBJ2-1; tentative D call: TRBD1 (6 bases). The CDR3 runs 15 residues. Trimming removed 0 bases from V and 3 bases from J, with 9 bases in between. The germline CDR1 and CDR2 sequences are MGHRA and YSYEKL. The CDR3 DNA sequence: TGCGCCAGCAGCCAAGATACAGGGCACTACAATGAGCAGTTCTTC. As protein: CASSQDTGHYNEQFF.

This clone was recorded only once. The J gene is TRBJ2-7, the V gene TRBV30; TRBD2 matches 14 bases. CDR1 is GTSNPN and CDR2 is SVGIG in the germline V gene (reference sequence). V trimming: 7 bases; J trimming: 4 bases; junction bases outside the gene matches: 15. The CDR3 extends over 17 amino acids. The CDR3 DNA reads as TGTGCCTTGGCCCGGACTAGCGGGAGGCTAACCCTGTACGAGCAGTACTTC. This translates into CALARTSGRLTLYEQYF.

The V gene is TRBV5-1, the J gene TRBJ2-7; D gene ambiguous. This CDR3 region has 12 residues. Germline V gives CDR1 SGHRS, CDR2 YFSETQ. Trimming cost V 1 base and J 7 bases, with 9 bases left between them. The CDR3 sequence: CASSLSGGEQYF. The CDR3 bases are TGCGCCAGCAGCTTGTCGGGTGGGGAGCAGTACTTC.

The chain carries TRBV7-8 and TRBJ1-4, with 11 bases that match TRBD1. J lost 7 bases, V lost 5 bases, and 6 bases had no gene match. Germline-derived CDR1 and CDR2 are SGHVS and FQNEAQ. CDR3 length: 15 residues. The CDR3 DNA follows: TGTGCCAGCAGCCCACAGGGACAGGGGGGTGAAAAACTGTTTTTT. Translating gives CASSPQGQGGEKLFF.

A note on this clone: The junction does not match germline at one end; this may be a read error. This chain uses TRBV6-2 or TRBV6-3 with TRBJ2-1; the D gene is possibly TRBD2 (5 bases). Germline V lookup: CDR1 MNHEY, CDR2 SVGEGT. This CDR3 is built from 12 residues. The CDR3 nucleotides are TGTGCCAGCAGTTACTCGACGGGGTGGTGTATCTTC. As protein: CASSYSTGWCIF.

The chain uses TRBV9 and TRBJ2-2, with TRBD1 identical over 7 bases. Germline loops: CDR1 SGDLS, CDR2 YYNGEE. Trimming at V came to 4 bases and at J to 6 bases, leaving 6 bases not matched to a gene. This CDR3 contains 14 residues. CDR3 amino acids: CASSPLQGSGELFF. CDR3 bases: TGTGCCAGCAGCCCACTACAGGGGTCCGGGGAGCTGTTTTTT.

This clone was observed once. This chain connects TRBV6-5 to TRBJ1-1; D remains ambiguous. V lost 7 bases, J lost 5 bases, and 14 bases lay in between. The CDR3 contains 13 residues. Germline-derived CDR1 and CDR2 are MNHEY and SVGAGI. CDR3 amino acids: CASNGNQGTEAFF. The CDR3 DNA sequence: TGTGCCAGCAACGGGAACCAAGGGACTGAAGCTTTCTTT.

This sequence joins TRBV6-2 or TRBV6-3 and TRBJ2-1, with 9 bases identical to TRBD2. CDR1 MNHEY and CDR2 SVGEGT come from the germline V gene. V was pared by 4 bases and J by 8 bases, with 9 bases of the junction left unmatched. The CDR3 sequence is 15 residues long. Here the CDR3 reads CASSSWSGGRDEQFF. The CDR3 region has the DNA TGTGCCAGCAGTTCGTGGAGCGGGGGGAGGGATGAGCAGTTCTTC.

The rearrangement joins TRBV27 to TRBJ2-2; 8 nucleotides agree with TRBD2. CDR3 length: 17 residues. V shed 3 bases, J shed 3 bases, and the junction held 9 bases outside the gene matches. Germline CDR1 MNHEY, CDR2 SMNVEV (reference sequence). The CDR3 region is CASSFLVGGADTGELFF. In DNA, the CDR3 is TGTGCCAGCAGTTTCCTCGTCGGGGGGGCGGACACCGGGGAGCTGTTTTTT.

CDR3 DNA: TGCGCCAGCAGCCAAGATTCGGGTAACTATGGCTACACCTTC. It translates to CASSQDSGNYGYTF. The rearrangement uses TRBV4-1 and TRBJ1-2, with unresolved D. This CDR3 comprises 14 residues. Germline CDR1 MGHRA, CDR2 YSYEKL. V dropped 0 bases and J dropped 1 base, with 6 bases sitting between them.

The chain is built from TRBV18 and TRBJ1-2, with 8 bases matching TRBD1. The CDR3 runs to 14 residues. CDR1 is KGHSH, CDR2 LQKENI, per germline. Losses at the gene ends were 2 bases for V and 5 bases for J; bases not matched to a gene: 4. As DNA, the CDR3 is TGTGCCAGCTCACCAATAACAGGGGGATATGGCTACACCTTC. It encodes CASSPITGGYGYTF.